The clone carrying this TCR beta chain occurred many times. Antigen unknown. Germline-derived CDR1 and CDR2 are SGDLS and YYNGEE. Trimming cost V 1 base and J 0 bases, with 10 bases left between them. The CDR3 is 15 residues long. The sample comes from a study of early T cells in non-severe SARS-CoV-2 infection. Study observations and caveats: Reliance on VDJdb matching favored anti-spike CD8 responses; private and CD4 specificities were missed.

cDNA molecules, individually, were tagged with unique molecular identifiers. TCRdb recomputed calls from the 5' RACE reads with MiXCR, one row per CDR3 protein. The sample comprises nearly 60,000 distinct CDR3 sequences, approximately 12% of which are singletons, and 9.5% to 10% rests with the top ten. The sequence was obtained from an adult who was a healthcare worker with PCR-confirmed SARS-CoV-2 infection or an uninfected control (not recorded which). V and J are TRBV9 and TRBJ1-2; D perhaps matches TRBD1 (5 bases). Sequenced sample: whole blood. In nucleotides, the CDR3 is TGTGCCAGCAGCGTATATACGGGACCTAACTATGGCTACACCTTC. Protein product: CASSVYTGPNYGYTF. Full variable domain (remainder filled in from reference TRBV9 and TRBJ1-2): DSGVTQTPKHLITATGQRVTLRCSPRSGDLSVYWYQQSLDQGLQFLIQYYNGEERAKGNILERFSAQQFPDLHSELNLSSLELGDSALYFCASSVYTGPNYGYTFGSGTRLTVV.